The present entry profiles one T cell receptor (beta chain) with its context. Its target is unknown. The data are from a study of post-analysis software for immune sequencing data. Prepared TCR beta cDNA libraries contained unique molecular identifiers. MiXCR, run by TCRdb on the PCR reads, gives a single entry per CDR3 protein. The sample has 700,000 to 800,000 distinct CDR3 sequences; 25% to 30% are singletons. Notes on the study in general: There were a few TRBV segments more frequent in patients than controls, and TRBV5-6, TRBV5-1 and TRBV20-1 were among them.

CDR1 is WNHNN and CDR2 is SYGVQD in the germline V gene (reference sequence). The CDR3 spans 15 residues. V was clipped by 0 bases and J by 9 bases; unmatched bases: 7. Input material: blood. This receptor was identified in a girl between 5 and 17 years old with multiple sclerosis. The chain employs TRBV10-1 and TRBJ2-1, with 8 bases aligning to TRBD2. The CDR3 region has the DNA TGCGCCAGCAGTGAGTCAGGGGCCCGGGGGGGTGAGCAGTTCTTC. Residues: CASSESGARGGEQFF.